This record looks at one TCR beta chain sequence and its context. The data derive from a study of blood T cell repertoires in COVID-19. Assay: immunoSEQ multiplex PCR; the TCRdb copy retains only in-frame clones and omits some. The sample carries more than 85,000 clones, 81% recorded once. Germline lookup yields CDR1 GTSNPN and CDR2 SVGIG (reference sequence). J lost 6 bases, V lost 6 bases, and 8 bases had no gene match. CDR3 length equals 13 residues. V and J are TRBV30 and TRBJ2-1; 7 nucleotides agree with TRBD2. The TCR comes from a woman aged 70 to 79 with acute or convalescent COVID-19. Sequences were obtained from peripheral blood. The DNA of the CDR3 is TGTGCCTGCCAGACTAGCTTTACCAATGAGCAGTTCTTC. Translated: CACQTSFTNEQFF.